The 2 T cell receptor beta chains in this list originate from one sample, sequenced in a study of graft-versus-host responses after intestinal transplantation. Investigators treated the graft tissue so that it released intraepithelial and lamina propria lymphocytes. Assay: immunoSEQ multiplex PCR; the TCRdb copy retains only in-frame clones and omits some. This sample has about 29,000 clones, with over 60% found just once. The sequences come from ileum tissue, collected 98 days after intestinal transplantation. The receptors come from a human patient who received an intestinal transplant, so some T cells may come from the graft donor.

This clone was seen a few times. V and J are TRBV5-3 and TRBJ1-5; 10 nucleotides match TRBD1. TRBV5-3 is an ORF for which the function is uncertain. This CDR3 region has 16 residues. J lost 3 bases, V lost 1 base, and 4 bases had no gene match. CDR3 sequence reads: CARSLWGQGFNQPQHF. CDR3 nucleotides: TGTGCCAGAAGCTTGTGGGGACAGGGGTTCAATCAGCCCCAGCATTTT.

This chain uses TRBV10-1 with TRBJ2-2, with D perhaps TRBD1 (6 bases). Germline CDR1 is WNHNN and CDR2 is SYGVQD (reference sequence). Between the trimmed V and J ends, which lost 0 bases and 5 bases, there was a span of 25 bases. The CDR3 loop spans 20 amino acids. The CDR3 region is CASSESISKAGDTKTGELFF. The CDR3 coding sequence is TGCGCCAGCAGTGAGTCGATAAGCAAGGCAGGGGACACAAAGACCGGGGAGCTGTTTTTT.